This TCR beta chain was identified in a study of T cells in Graves' hyperthyroidism and ophthalmopathy. Findings and caveats of the study: Ophthalmopathy, which appeared later, was predicted by the model a median around 6.5 months before onset.

The CDR3 length is 15 residues. V gave up 4 bases and J gave up 5 bases; unmatched junction bases: 6. CDR1 and CDR2 (germline): MNHNS, SASEGT. This clonotype was observed at least ten times. Its specificity is not known. From RNA transcripts, TCR beta CDR3 regions were amplified. TCR CDR3 underwent first-round RT-PCR with the HTBI primer set. TCRdb redid the calling of the multiplex PCR reads with MiXCR, one entry per CDR3 protein. The sample lists about 500,000 distinct CDR3 sequences, 15% to 20% seen once, with under 20% in the top ten. This receptor was taken from a woman between 18 and 30 years old with Graves' hyperthyroidism. The genes are TRBV6-1 and TRBJ2-7; 12 bases are shared with TRBD1. Sequenced input: blood. The CDR3: CASSVRDRGLDEQYF. As DNA, the CDR3 is TGTGCCAGCAGTGTCCGGGACAGGGGGCTCGACGAGCAGTACTTC.